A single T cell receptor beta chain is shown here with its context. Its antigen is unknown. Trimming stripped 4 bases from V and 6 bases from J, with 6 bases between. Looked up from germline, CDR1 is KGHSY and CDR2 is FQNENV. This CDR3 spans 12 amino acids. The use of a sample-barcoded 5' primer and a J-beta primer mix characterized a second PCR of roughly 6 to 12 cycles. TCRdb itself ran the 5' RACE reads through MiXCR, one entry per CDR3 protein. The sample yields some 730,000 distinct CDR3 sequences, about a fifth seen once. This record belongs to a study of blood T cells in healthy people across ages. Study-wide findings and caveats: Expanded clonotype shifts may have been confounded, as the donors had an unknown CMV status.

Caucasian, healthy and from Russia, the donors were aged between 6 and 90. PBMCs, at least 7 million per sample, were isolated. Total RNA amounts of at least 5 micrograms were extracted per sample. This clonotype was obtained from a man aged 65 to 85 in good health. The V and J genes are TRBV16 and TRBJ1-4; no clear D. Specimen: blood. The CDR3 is CASSPIDEKLFF. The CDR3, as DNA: TGTGCCAGCAGCCCCATCGATGAAAAACTGTTTTTT.